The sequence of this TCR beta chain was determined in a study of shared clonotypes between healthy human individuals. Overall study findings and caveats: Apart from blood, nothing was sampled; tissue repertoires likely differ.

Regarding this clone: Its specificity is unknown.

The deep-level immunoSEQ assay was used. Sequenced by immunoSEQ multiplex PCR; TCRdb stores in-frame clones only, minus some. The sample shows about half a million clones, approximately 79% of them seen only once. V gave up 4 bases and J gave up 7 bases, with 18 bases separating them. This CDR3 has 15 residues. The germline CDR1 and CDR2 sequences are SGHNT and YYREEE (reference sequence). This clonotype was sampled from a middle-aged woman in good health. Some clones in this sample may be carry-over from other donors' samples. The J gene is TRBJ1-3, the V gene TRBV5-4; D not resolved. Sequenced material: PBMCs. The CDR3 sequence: CASSPGPPSGNTIYF. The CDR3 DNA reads TGTGCCAGCAGCCCCGGCCCGCCAAGCGGTAACACCATATATTTT.